The 31 T cell receptor beta chains below come from one sample, sequenced in a study of control samples from healthy donors and cancer patients. Produced via immunoSEQ multiplex PCR; TCRdb's table is partial and in-frame only. Among 120,000 to 150,000 clones listed, 91% were seen once. Sequences were obtained from blood. The receptors originated from a young man in good health.

The chain links TRBV28 to TRBJ1-6; weak D call: TRBD1 (6 bases). V lost 2 bases to trimming and J lost 5 bases, with 13 bases between them. CDR1 MDHEN and CDR2 SYDVKM come from the germline V gene. The CDR3 is 16 amino acids. CDR3 sequence: CASSLNPQGNNSPLHF. The CDR3 DNA reads TGTGCCAGCAGTTTAAACCCCCAGGGGAATAATTCACCCCTCCACTTT.

This chain links TRBV28 with TRBJ1-4; a possible D gene is TRBD1 (5 bases). The CDR3 runs to 16 residues. Germline CDR1 and CDR2: MDHEN and SYDVKM. V was pared by 3 bases and J by 2 bases, with 13 bases between. The CDR3 sequence is CASSFRHQGTNEKLFF. The CDR3 nucleotides are TGTGCCAGCAGTTTCCGACATCAGGGCACTAATGAAAAACTGTTTTTT.

The chain carries TRBV7-6 and TRBJ2-5; D unclear. The CDR3 is 13 amino acids. V lost 3 bases and J lost 5, with 10 bases in between. Looked up from germline, CDR1 is SGHVS and CDR2 is FNYEAQ. DNA for the CDR3: TGTGCCAGCAGCTTCTCCCACTTGGAGACCCAGTACTTC. Protein product: CASSFSHLETQYF.

The rearrangement links TRBV6-5 to TRBJ2-7, with D uncertain. CDR1 and CDR2 (germline): MNHEY, SVGAGI. The CDR3 extends over 12 amino acids. V dropped 8 bases and J dropped 5 bases, with 13 bases sitting between them. The CDR3 spells CASRPSANEQYF. The CDR3, as DNA: TGTGCCAGCCGTCCAAGCGCGAACGAGCAGTACTTC.

The genes are TRBV4-1 and TRBJ1-3; D is undetermined. Per germline, CDR1 MGHRA and CDR2 YSYEKL. The CDR3 is made up of 15 amino acids. The ends were cut back, 5 bases at V and 2 bases at J, with 13 bases in the middle. This CDR3 is CASSSISWAGNTIYF. As DNA, the CDR3 is TGCGCCAGCAGCTCTATTAGTTGGGCTGGAAACACCATATATTTT.

The V gene is TRBV3-1 (or the pseudogene TRBV3-2), the J gene TRBJ2-3, with D uncertain. Per germline, CDR1 LGHDT and CDR2 YNNKEL (reference sequence). The CDR3 loop spans 12 amino acids. V was pared by 5 bases and J by 2 bases, with 5 bases between. CDR3 loop: CASSSHTDTQYF. CDR3 in DNA: TGTGCCAGCAGCTCCCACACAGATACGCAGTATTTT.

This clone has a single count. The CDR3 DNA is TGTGCCAGCTCGCCCGGGACAGGGGCCTACAATGAGCAGTTCTTC. Translated: CASSPGTGAYNEQFF. The chain is built from TRBV18 and TRBJ2-1; 10 nucleotides line up with TRBD1. CDR3 length: 15 amino acids. Trimming at V came to 6 bases and at J to 2 bases, leaving 4 bases not matched to a gene. Germline V gene data show CDR1 as KGHSH and CDR2 as LQKENI.

The chain carries TRBV20-1 and TRBJ1-3, with 8 positions matching TRBD1. The V and J ends lost 6 bases and 0 bases, in that order; junction bases with no gene match: 7. The CDR3 loop spans 15 amino acids. The germline gives CDR1 DFQATT, CDR2 SNEGSKA (reference sequence). The CDR3 protein is CSASRTGHSGNTIYF. CDR3 nucleotide sequence: TGCAGTGCCAGTAGGACAGGGCACTCTGGAAACACCATATATTTT.

J is TRBJ1-2 and V is TRBV2; a possible D gene is TRBD1 (6 bases). Trimming took 10 bases from V and 10 from J, leaving 13 bases between them. Looked up from germline, CDR1 is SNHLY and CDR2 is FYNNEI. There are 10 residues in the CDR3. In DNA, the CDR3 is TGTGCCATCCCCGGGGGCGTCTACACCTTC. Amino acids: CAIPGGVYTF.

Only a few counts were recorded for this clone. The chain recombines TRBV12-1 with TRBJ1-2. TRBV12-1 counts as a pseudogene. The CDR3 covers 12 residues. CDR3 loop: CASSAADYGYTF. The CDR3 coding sequence is TGTGCCAGCAGCGCCGCGGACTATGGCTACACCTTC.

This clone was seen only once. The CDR3 DNA sequence: TGTGCCAGCAGCTTAGTTCCGGGTAAGGATGAGCAGTTCTTC. Protein product: CASSLVPGKDEQFF. The V call is TRBV11-2, the J call TRBJ2-1; D uncertain. Germline CDR1 reads SGHAT; CDR2 reads FQNNGV. Deletions cut 1 base from V and 8 bases from J, with 12 bases between. CDR3 size: 14 residues.

The V call is TRBV11-1, the J call TRBJ1-5; D gene uncertain. Trimming removed 4 bases at V and 0 bases at J, with 4 bases between. The germline V gene encodes CDR1 SGHAT and CDR2 FQDESV (reference sequence). The CDR3 totals 13 residues. The CDR3 DNA reads as TGTGCCAGCAGCTGGGATAGCAATCAGCCCCAGCATTTT. Protein: CASSWDSNQPQHF.

This rearrangement joins TRBV5-4 to TRBJ1-3; the D gene is possibly TRBD1 (5 bases). Germline V lookup: CDR1 SGHNT, CDR2 YYREEE (reference sequence). The CDR3 totals 14 residues. The V gene lost 4 bases and the J gene lost 8 bases, with 16 bases spanning the gap. The CDR3 sequence: CASSPDTRGHTIYF. The CDR3 region has the DNA TGTGCCAGCAGCCCGGACACGCGAGGCCACACCATATATTTT.

The chain is built from TRBV11-2 and TRBJ2-7, with a possible D match to TRBD1 (6 bases). The V gene lost 3 bases and the J gene lost 1 base, with 16 bases spanning the gap. Germline lookup yields CDR1 SGHAT and CDR2 FQNNGV. The CDR3 has 16 residues. CDR3: CASSFTQGWGSYEQYF. CDR3 sequence (DNA): TGTGCCAGCAGCTTTACCCAGGGGTGGGGGTCCTACGAGCAGTACTTC.

The V and J genes are TRBV30 and TRBJ1-4; possible D gene TRBD1, 5 bases. The germline V gene encodes CDR1 GTSNPN and CDR2 SVGIG (reference sequence). CDR3 size: 15 residues. The V gene lost 0 bases and the J gene lost 0 bases, with 8 bases spanning the gap. The CDR3 region is CAWSVQGSTNEKLFF. In DNA form, the CDR3 reads TGTGCCTGGAGTGTTCAGGGCTCAACTAATGAAAAACTGTTTTTT.

V gene TRBV10-3 combines with J gene TRBJ1-1; maybe TRBD1 (5 bases). Trimming took off 0 bases at V and 11 bases at J, with 10 bases between the two ends. The CDR3 has 12 amino acids. Per germline, CDR1 ENHRY and CDR2 SYGVKD. The CDR3 sequence is CAISESGPWAFF. In nucleotides, the CDR3 is TGTGCCATCAGTGAGTCGGGGCCCTGGGCTTTCTTT.

The chain combines TRBV5-1 with TRBJ1-2, with TRBD1 as a possible D gene (5 bases). The germline CDR1 and CDR2 sequences are SGHRS and YFSETQ. V was pared by 0 bases and J by 4 bases, with 13 bases between. The CDR3 is made up of 15 amino acids. CDR3 DNA sequence: TGCGCCAGCAGCTTGGTGGGGGAACTTCCCTATGGCTACACCTTC. Protein: CASSLVGELPYGYTF. Drawing the rest from reference TRBV5-1 and TRBJ1-2, the complete variable domain is KAGVTQTPRYLIKTRGQQVTLSCSPISGHRSVSWYQQTPGQGLQFLFEYFSETQRNKGNFPGRFSGRQFSNSRSEMNVSTLELGDSALYLCASSLVGELPYGYTFGSGTRLTVV.

This chain joins TRBV6-5 and TRBJ2-7; the D call may be TRBD1 or TRBD2 (5 bases each). V gave up 6 bases and J gave up 12 bases, with 21 bases separating them. CDR1 MNHEY and CDR2 SVGAGI come from the germline V gene. The CDR3 is made up of 13 amino acids. The CDR3 spells CASRPMRMGPTYF. The CDR3 nucleotides read TGTGCCAGCAGACCCATGCGTATGGGACCCACGTACTTC.

V is TRBV7-9 and J is TRBJ2-2; 11 bases align to TRBD2. V trimming: 3 bases; J trimming: 7 bases; junction bases outside the gene matches: 13. This CDR3 comprises 18 residues. Germline V lookup: CDR1 SEHNR, CDR2 FQNEAQ (reference sequence). Written as DNA, the CDR3 is TGTGCCAGCAGCTTCCCCCAACCGACTAGCGGGGATAACGGGGAGCTGTTTTTT. Protein: CASSFPQPTSGDNGELFF.

The CDR3 protein is CASSPRQGALETQYF. CDR3 in DNA: TGTGCCAGCTCACCACGGCAGGGGGCTCTTGAGACCCAGTACTTC. The chain couples TRBV18 to TRBJ2-5, with 8 nucleotides matching TRBD1. There are 15 residues in the CDR3. Germline V gene sequence: CDR1 KGHSH, CDR2 LQKENI. The ends lost 1 base at V and 5 bases at J; junction bases unmatched: 6.

This sequence joins TRBV27 and TRBJ2-7; D uncertain. This CDR3 is 13 amino acids long. Trimming removed 8 bases at V and 1 base at J, with 12 bases between. Germline V gene lookup returns CDR1 MNHEY and CDR2 SMNVEV (reference sequence). In DNA, the CDR3 is TGTGCCAGCTGGTCAGGCGAATCCTACGAGCAGTACTTC. It codes for CASWSGESYEQYF.

J is TRBJ2-5 and V is TRBV4-1; 8 nucleotides line up with TRBD2. This CDR3 is 16 amino acids long. Germline V lookup: CDR1 MGHRA, CDR2 YSYEKL. V lost 0 bases and J lost 5; bases outside the gene matches: 8. This CDR3 reads CASSQDPGLGLETQYF. CDR3 nucleotide sequence: TGCGCCAGCAGCCAAGATCCGGGACTAGGGTTGGAGACCCAGTACTTC.

In this sample, this clone turned up once. DNA for the CDR3: TGTGCCAGCAGTCCTATCGGAGGGGGCCGATCCAATGAGCAGTTCTTC. It yields the protein CASSPIGGGRSNEQFF. This sequence joins TRBV11-2 and TRBJ2-1, with D possibly TRBD1 on 7 matching bases. V shed 6 bases and J shed 6 bases, with 21 bases lying between them. Germline V gene lookup returns CDR1 SGHAT and CDR2 FQNNGV. The CDR3 extends over 16 amino acids.

The chain couples TRBV5-1 to TRBJ1-1; D gene uncertain. The germline V gene has CDR1 SGHRS and CDR2 YFSETQ. Trimming took 0 bases from V and 6 from J, leaving 9 bases between them. The CDR3 has 13 amino acids. CDR3 in amino acids: CASSLGEVSEAFF. CDR3 nucleotides: TGCGCCAGCAGCTTGGGGGAAGTGTCTGAAGCTTTCTTT. Variable domain in full (rest from reference TRBV5-1 and TRBJ1-1): KAGVTQTPRYLIKTRGQQVTLSCSPISGHRSVSWYQQTPGQGLQFLFEYFSETQRNKGNFPGRFSGRQFSNSRSEMNVSTLELGDSALYLCASSLGEVSEAFFGQGTRLTVV.

The rearrangement joins TRBV11-2 to TRBJ2-1; 10 bases map to TRBD2. J gave up 4 bases and V 2 bases, and 2 bases lay outside the gene matches. The CDR3 runs to 15 residues. Germline V CDR1 and CDR2: SGHAT, FQNNGV. The CDR3 reads CASSLIAGGYNEQFF. CDR3 in DNA: TGTGCCAGCAGCTTAATAGCGGGGGGTTACAATGAGCAGTTCTTC.

The chain couples TRBV27 to TRBJ1-2; D is possibly TRBD1 (5 bases). Per the germline V gene, CDR1 is MNHEY and CDR2 is SMNVEV (reference sequence). The CDR3 sequence is 17 residues long. V lost 2 bases, J lost 2 bases, and 18 bases lay in between. DNA for the CDR3: TGTGCCAGCAGTTTAAGGGGTTTATCGCCCGGGAACTATGGCTACACCTTC. It encodes CASSLRGLSPGNYGYTF.

V and J are TRBV7-2 and TRBJ2-5; 9 bases align to TRBD2. This CDR3 has 17 amino acids. V was pared by 5 bases and J by 2 bases, with 12 bases of the junction left unmatched. Germline-derived CDR1 and CDR2 are SGHTA and FQGNSA. DNA of the CDR3: TGTGCCAGCAGCCAGGGGCGGGGGGGGATCCGACAAGAGACCCAGTACTTC. This translates into CASSQGRGGIRQETQYF.

As DNA, the CDR3 is TGTGCCAGCAGCTCGACAGGGGGGAACTATGGCTACACCTTC. Protein product: CASSSTGGNYGYTF. The chain joins TRBV5-6 to TRBJ1-2, with TRBD1 matching over 9 bases. CDR3 size: 14 residues. After removal of 3 bases from V and 2 bases from J, the junction contained 2 bases not matched to a gene. CDR1 is SGHDT, CDR2 YYEEEE, per germline. The entire variable domain, with the rest obtained from reference TRBV5-6 and TRBJ1-2, is as follows: DAGVTQSPTHLIKTRGQQVTLRCSPKSGHDTVSWYQQALGQGPQFIFQYYEEEERQRGNFPDRFSGHQFPNYSSELNVNALLLGDSALYLCASSSTGGNYGYTFGSGTRLTVV.

The genes are TRBV29-1 and TRBJ1-1; TRBD1 is a possible D gene (6 bases). This CDR3 contains 12 residues. V dropped 7 bases and J dropped 1 base, with 10 bases sitting between them. Germline V gene data show CDR1 as SQVTM and CDR2 as ANQGSEA. The CDR3 protein is CSGGQPNTEAFF. The CDR3 DNA reads as TGCAGCGGGGGACAACCGAACACTGAAGCTTTCTTT.

The V call is TRBV19, the J call TRBJ1-1; perhaps TRBD1 as D (5 bases). This CDR3 comprises 13 residues. Germline V gene sequence: CDR1 LNHDA, CDR2 SQIVND (reference sequence). Trimming pared 3 bases from V and 5 bases from J, leaving 10 bases between. For the CDR3, the DNA is TGTGCCAGTAGTATCGTTAGGGGTACTGAAGCTTTCTTT. Translation: CASSIVRGTEAFF.

The chain employs TRBV6-6 and TRBJ2-6; 8 nucleotides match TRBD1. The CDR3 is made up of 16 amino acids. Germline values: CDR1 MNHNY, CDR2 SVGAGI (reference sequence). V dropped 6 bases and J dropped 2; count of bases not matched to a gene: 6. The CDR3 region has the DNA TGTGCCAGCAGGGCAGGGGGCCGCCCTGGGGCCAACGTCCTGACTTTC. As protein: CASRAGGRPGANVLTF.